These 5 T cell receptor beta chains share one sample of origin, sequenced in a study of CD8 T cells in ankylosing spondylitis. Via MiXCR, TCRdb re-called the 5' RACE reads, giving one row per CDR3 protein. In the table there are more than 250,000 distinct CDR3 sequences, around 10% of which are singletons. Source material: blood, either unsorted or a sorted T cell fraction (not recorded which). These receptors were obtained from a female donor with ankylosing spondylitis or in good health (not recorded which).

This clonotype was counted at least ten times. The chain links TRBV6-5 to TRBJ1-6; 7 bases are a match to TRBD1. The CDR3 consists of 19 residues. The V gene's germline CDR1 is MNHEY and CDR2 SVGAGI. V gave up 0 bases and J gave up 0 bases; unmatched junction bases: 8. The CDR3 coding sequence is TGTGCCAGCAGTTACTCGACAGGGCCAACGAGCTCCTATAATTCACCCCTCCACTTT. Translated, it gives CASSYSTGPTSSYNSPLHF.

At least ten counts were recorded for this clonotype. The rearrangement links TRBV5-1 to TRBJ2-1; TRBD1 aligns across 10 bases. Germline V gene lookup returns CDR1 SGHRS and CDR2 YFSETQ. After removal of 4 bases from V and 4 bases from J, the junction contained 14 bases not matched to a gene. The CDR3 length is 18 residues. The CDR3 region is CASSLWTGGVPPYNEQFF. The CDR3 DNA is TGCGCCAGCAGCCTCTGGACAGGGGGTGTCCCCCCGTACAATGAGCAGTTCTTC.

This clonotype has at least ten counts. The V call is TRBV7-9, the J call TRBJ1-1, with a possible D match to TRBD1 (6 bases). This CDR3 has 16 amino acids. Trimming took 6 bases from V and 1 from J, leaving 18 bases between them. The V gene's germline CDR1 is SEHNR and CDR2 FQNEAQ (reference sequence). In nucleotides, the CDR3 is TGTGCCAGCAGATCTAATGGGGGCGCAGGGAACACTGAAGCTTTCTTT. Its translation: CASRSNGGAGNTEAFF.

The gene calls are TRBV12-3 or TRBV12-4 and TRBJ2-5, with D uncertain. The ends were cut back, 2 bases at V and 1 base at J, with 5 bases in the middle. CDR3 length: 13 residues. CDR3 loop: CASSLYPQETQYF. For the CDR3, the DNA is TGTGCCAGCAGTTTATACCCCCAAGAGACCCAGTACTTC.

This chain uses TRBV20-1 with TRBJ1-5; 7 positions match TRBD1. V shed 6 bases, J shed 1 base, and the junction held 15 bases outside the gene matches. Germline V CDR1 and CDR2: DFQATT, SNEGSKA (reference sequence). CDR3 length equals 17 residues. The CDR3 coding sequence is TGCAGTGCCACCCCCCAGGGGGTTCCGAGGAGCAATCAGCCCCAGCATTTT. It is translated as CSATPQGVPRSNQPQHF.